The present entry profiles one T cell receptor beta chain with its context. It lacks a known antigen. No quality values exist for individual bases; no much larger clone is one base distant. Donors formed part of the validation cohort, which comprised approximately 130 subjects and was distinct from the first cohort of several hundred subjects. V sheds 3 bases and J sheds 4 bases, leaving 20 bases between their ends. Its CDR3 holds 17 amino acids, cysteine through phenylalanine. Only CDR3 DNA is held: 51 bases, read in frame from base 1. The germline V gene specifies SGDLS as CDR1 and YYNGEE as CDR2. The data stem from a study of cytomegalovirus exposure and HLA in healthy donors (dated by TCRdb to 2017 to 2019). General notes on the study: According to a later analysis, one platform produced both the roughly 130 validation repertoires and the approximately 670 repertoires of the first cohort. The study aimed to test whether signatures of past pathogen exposure could be identified by cataloging public T cell receptors. Besides the first cohort of approximately 670 subjects, a separate validation cohort made up of over 95 different subjects was used. To predict cytomegalovirus infection status, the study combined high-throughput TCR immunosequencing, statistical association of individual TCRs with disease status, and machine learning. Summary of the overall study and its limitations: Most TCR sequences were observed very rarely across donors, whereas some public TCRs were present in many individuals. All 120 or so repertoires were used to score co-occurrence in the validation cohort in a later analysis, because that analysis had no HLA typing for the cohort. The classifier was reported to diagnose cytomegalovirus status with high specificity and sensitivity in both the original and validation cohorts. In vitro tests confirmed that a few of the cytomegalovirus-associated TCR beta chains recognize cytomegalovirus antigens. The authors suggested that the approach could potentially be generalized to other disease states and immunological phenotypes. Subsequent analysis determined that TCRs grouped into clusters in the first cohort also showed a tendency toward co-occurrence across the 90 to 150 validation repertoires, and roughly 95% of cluster scores exceeded 0. A total of 150 to 200 TCR beta chains were listed by the study as associated with cytomegalovirus.

Libraries were constructed by the immunoSEQ multiplex PCR assay. On the authors' methods: A statistical classification framework was built for diagnosing cytomegalovirus status from the catalog of TCR beta chain sequences. What TCRdb holds here is the immuneACCESS table cut down to in-frame rearrangements. Part of the clones is not present; checked against another copy, under half of the missing clones reflect an unresolved V gene, and the others are unexplained. V and J calls plus clone size are reproduced from that table; the DNA served to infer D and trimming. The sample records over 55,000 clones, approximately 96% of which are singletons. Roughly 0.98% of the sample is taken by the ten largest.

Material: PBMCs. The sequence came from a man between 18 and 29 years old in good health and CMV-seronegative. The rearrangement joined TRBV9 to TRBJ2-1, with a weak D call of TRBD2 (6 bases match). The DNA sequence is TGTGCCAGCAGCGGCGGGCGGCGTGGAGGGCCTTACAATGAGCAGTTCTTC. Its protein reads: CASSGGRRGGPYNEQFF.